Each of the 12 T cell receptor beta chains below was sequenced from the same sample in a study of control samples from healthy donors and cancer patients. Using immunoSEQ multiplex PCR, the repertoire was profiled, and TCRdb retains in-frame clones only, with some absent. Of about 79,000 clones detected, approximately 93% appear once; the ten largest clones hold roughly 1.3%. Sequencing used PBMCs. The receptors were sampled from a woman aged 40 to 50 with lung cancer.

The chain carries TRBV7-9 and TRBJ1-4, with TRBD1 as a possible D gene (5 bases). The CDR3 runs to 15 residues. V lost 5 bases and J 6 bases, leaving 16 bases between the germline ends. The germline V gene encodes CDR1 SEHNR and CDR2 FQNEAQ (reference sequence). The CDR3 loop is CASSPTTGPHEKLFF. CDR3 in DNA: TGTGCCAGCAGCCCGACTACAGGACCCCATGAAAAACTGTTTTTT.

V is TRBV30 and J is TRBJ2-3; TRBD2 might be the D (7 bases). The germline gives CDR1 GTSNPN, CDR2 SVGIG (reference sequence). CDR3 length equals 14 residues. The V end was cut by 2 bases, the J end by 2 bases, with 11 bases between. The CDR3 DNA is TGTGCCTGGAGTCTAGGGGGGGACACAGATACGCAGTATTTT. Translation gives CAWSLGGDTDTQYF.

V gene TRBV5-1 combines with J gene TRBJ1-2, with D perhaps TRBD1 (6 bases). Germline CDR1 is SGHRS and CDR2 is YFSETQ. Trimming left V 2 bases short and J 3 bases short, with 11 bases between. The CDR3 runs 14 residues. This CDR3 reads CASSFHRADYGYTF. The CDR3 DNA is TGCGCCAGCAGCTTTCACAGGGCGGACTATGGCTACACCTTC.

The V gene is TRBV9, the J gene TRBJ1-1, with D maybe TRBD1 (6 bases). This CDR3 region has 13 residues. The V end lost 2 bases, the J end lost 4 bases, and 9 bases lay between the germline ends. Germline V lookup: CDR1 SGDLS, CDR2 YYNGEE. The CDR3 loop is CASSVQGRTEAFF. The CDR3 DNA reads TGTGCCAGCAGCGTCCAGGGGCGCACTGAAGCTTTCTTT.

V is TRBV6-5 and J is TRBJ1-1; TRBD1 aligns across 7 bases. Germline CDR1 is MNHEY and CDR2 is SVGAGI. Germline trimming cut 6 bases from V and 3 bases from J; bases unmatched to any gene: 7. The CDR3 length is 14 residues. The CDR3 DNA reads TGTGCCAGCAGACGACAGGGAGGGTACACTGAAGCTTTCTTT. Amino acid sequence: CASRRQGGYTEAFF.

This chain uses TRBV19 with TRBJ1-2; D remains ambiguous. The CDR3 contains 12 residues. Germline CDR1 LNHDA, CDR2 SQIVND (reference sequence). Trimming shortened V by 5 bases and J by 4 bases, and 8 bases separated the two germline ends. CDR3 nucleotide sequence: TGTGCCAGTAGTCGGGCCCTCTATGGCTACACCTTC. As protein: CASSRALYGYTF.

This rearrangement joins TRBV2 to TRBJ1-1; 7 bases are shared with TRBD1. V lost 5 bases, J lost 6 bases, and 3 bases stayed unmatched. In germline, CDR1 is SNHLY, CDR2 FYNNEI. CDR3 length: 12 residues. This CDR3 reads CASSQQGPEAFF. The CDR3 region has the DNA TGTGCCAGCAGTCAACAGGGGCCTGAAGCTTTCTTT.

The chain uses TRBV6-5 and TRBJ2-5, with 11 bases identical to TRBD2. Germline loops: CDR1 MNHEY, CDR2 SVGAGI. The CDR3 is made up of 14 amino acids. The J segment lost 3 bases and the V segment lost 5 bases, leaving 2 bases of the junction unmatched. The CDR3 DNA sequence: TGTGCCAGCAGTCCGGGACTAGCGGAAGAGACCCAGTACTTC. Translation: CASSPGLAEETQYF.

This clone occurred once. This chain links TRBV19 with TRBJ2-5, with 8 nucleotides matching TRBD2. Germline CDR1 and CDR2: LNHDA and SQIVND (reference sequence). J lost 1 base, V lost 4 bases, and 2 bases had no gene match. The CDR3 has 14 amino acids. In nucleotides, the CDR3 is TGTGCCAGTAGTAGCGGGGGGACCCAAGAGACCCAGTACTTC. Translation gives CASSSGGTQETQYF.

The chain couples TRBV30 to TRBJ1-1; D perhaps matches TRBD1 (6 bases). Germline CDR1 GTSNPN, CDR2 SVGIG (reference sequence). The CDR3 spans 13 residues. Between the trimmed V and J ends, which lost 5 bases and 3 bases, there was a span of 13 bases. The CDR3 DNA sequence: TGTGCCTGGGGGGGGGCGGTCGACACTGAAGCTTTCTTT. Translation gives CAWGGAVDTEAFF.

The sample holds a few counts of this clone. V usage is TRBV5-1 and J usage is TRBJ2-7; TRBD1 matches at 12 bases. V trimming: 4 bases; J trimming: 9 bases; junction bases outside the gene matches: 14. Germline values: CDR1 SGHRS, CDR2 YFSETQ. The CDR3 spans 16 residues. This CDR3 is CASSPQGQGAINGQYF. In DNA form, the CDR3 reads TGCGCCAGCAGCCCCCAGGGACAGGGGGCTATTAACGGGCAGTACTTC. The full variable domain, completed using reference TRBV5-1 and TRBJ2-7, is KAGVTQTPRYLIKTRGQQVTLSCSPISGHRSVSWYQQTPGQGLQFLFEYFSETQRNKGNFPGRFSGRQFSNSRSEMNVSTLELGDSALYLCASSPQGQGAINGQYFGPGTRLTVT.

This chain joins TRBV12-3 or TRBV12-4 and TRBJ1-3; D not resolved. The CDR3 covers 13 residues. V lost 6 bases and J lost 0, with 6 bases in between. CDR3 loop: CASRVDSGNTIYF. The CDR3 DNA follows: TGTGCCAGCAGGGTAGACTCTGGAAACACCATATATTTT.